The 10 T cell receptor beta chains reported below all come from one sample, sequenced in a study of blood T cell repertoires in COVID-19. TCRdb's copy holds only in-frame clones and misses some; the assay was immunoSEQ multiplex PCR. Found here are about 130,000 clones, about 91% of them singletons; the top ten hold approximately 10%. Sequencing was done on a sample of peripheral blood. The receptors were gathered from a man aged 45-65 years with acute or convalescent COVID-19.

The chain carries TRBV27 and TRBJ1-5; D might be TRBD1 (5 bases). The germline V and J ends were trimmed by 6 bases and 0 bases, with 12 bases remaining between them. Germline V lookup: CDR1 MNHEY, CDR2 SMNVEV (reference sequence). The CDR3 is 15 amino acids. CDR3 in amino acids: CASRADRYSNQPQHF. The CDR3 region has the DNA TGTGCCAGCAGGGCAGACAGATATAGCAATCAGCCCCAGCATTTT.

In DNA form, the CDR3 reads TGCGCCAGCAGTGACTTGGGGGGGGATTCACCCCTCCACTTT. Amino acid sequence: CASSDLGGDSPLHF. The V call is TRBV10-2, the J call TRBJ1-6; tentatively, D is TRBD1 (5 bases). This CDR3 spans 14 amino acids. The germline gives CDR1 WSHSY, CDR2 SAAADI. With 3 bases removed from V and 8 bases from J, the gap between germline ends came to 11 bases.

The chain combines TRBV27 with TRBJ2-1, with 10 bases that match TRBD1. The CDR3 contains 13 residues. Germline assignment: CDR1 MNHEY and CDR2 SMNVEV (reference sequence). V shed 7 bases and J 7 bases; nucleotides not matched to a gene: 4. CDR3 in DNA: TGTGCCAGCAAGGGACAGGGGACGAATGAGCAGTTCTTC. As protein: CASKGQGTNEQFF.

The chain uses TRBV28 and TRBJ2-5; D not certain. Trimming cost V 8 bases and J 3 bases, with 10 bases left between them. Germline lookup yields CDR1 MDHEN and CDR2 SYDVKM. The CDR3 sequence is 12 residues long. DNA for the CDR3: TGTGCCAGCTCCGGGTTAGAAGAGACCCAGTACTTC. Encoded protein: CASSGLEETQYF.

The chain is built from TRBV6-5 and TRBJ1-3; D is uncertain. The CDR3 totals 16 residues. V lost 0 bases to trimming and J lost 4 bases, with 13 bases between them. Germline V gene data show CDR1 as MNHEY and CDR2 as SVGAGI. CDR3 loop: CASSYSGGTTGNTIYF. DNA of the CDR3: TGTGCCAGCAGTTACTCTGGAGGAACGACCGGAAACACCATATATTTT.

The V gene is TRBV7-9, the J gene TRBJ1-1, with TRBD1 matching over 10 bases. Germline V CDR1 and CDR2: SEHNR, FQNEAQ (reference sequence). V shed 0 bases and J 4 bases; nucleotides not matched to a gene: 5. CDR3 length: 16 residues. Here the CDR3 reads CASSLAGTGDSTEAFF. CDR3 coding DNA: TGTGCCAGCAGCTTAGCCGGGACAGGGGATTCCACTGAAGCTTTCTTT.

The V gene is TRBV30, the J gene TRBJ1-4; TRBD1 matches at 7 bases. The CDR3 has 14 amino acids. With 3 bases clipped from V and 6 bases from J, the junction kept 7 bases outside the gene matches. Germline V gives CDR1 GTSNPN, CDR2 SVGIG (reference sequence). In DNA form, the CDR3 reads TGTGCCTGGAGCGGGGGCAGGGGGGATGAAAAACTGTTTTTT. Amino acids: CAWSGGRGDEKLFF.

This chain links TRBV27 with TRBJ1-1; perhaps TRBD1 as D (6 bases). Germline CDR1 MNHEY, CDR2 SMNVEV (reference sequence). The V and J ends lost 5 bases and 4 bases respectively, with 17 bases between them. This CDR3 contains 15 residues. CDR3 loop: CASSARDTGFTEAFF. CDR3 DNA sequence: TGTGCCAGCAGTGCCCGGGACACGGGGTTCACTGAAGCTTTCTTT.

This chain connects TRBV2 to TRBJ2-7; D not resolved. This CDR3 spans 11 amino acids. The germline gives CDR1 SNHLY, CDR2 FYNNEI. V was trimmed by 4 bases and J by 4 bases, leaving 5 bases between them. This CDR3 reads CASSVMYEQYF. CDR3 DNA: TGTGCCAGCAGTGTTATGTACGAGCAGTACTTC.

The chain has TRBV28 and TRBJ2-7; 10 positions match TRBD2. The trim removed 6 bases at V and 4 bases at J, leaving 9 bases unmatched. The length of the CDR3 is 15 residues. CDR1 is MDHEN and CDR2 is SYDVKM in the germline V gene. The CDR3 protein is CASSAITSGIYEQYF. CDR3 sequence (DNA): TGTGCCAGCAGCGCGATTACTAGCGGGATTTACGAGCAGTACTTC.